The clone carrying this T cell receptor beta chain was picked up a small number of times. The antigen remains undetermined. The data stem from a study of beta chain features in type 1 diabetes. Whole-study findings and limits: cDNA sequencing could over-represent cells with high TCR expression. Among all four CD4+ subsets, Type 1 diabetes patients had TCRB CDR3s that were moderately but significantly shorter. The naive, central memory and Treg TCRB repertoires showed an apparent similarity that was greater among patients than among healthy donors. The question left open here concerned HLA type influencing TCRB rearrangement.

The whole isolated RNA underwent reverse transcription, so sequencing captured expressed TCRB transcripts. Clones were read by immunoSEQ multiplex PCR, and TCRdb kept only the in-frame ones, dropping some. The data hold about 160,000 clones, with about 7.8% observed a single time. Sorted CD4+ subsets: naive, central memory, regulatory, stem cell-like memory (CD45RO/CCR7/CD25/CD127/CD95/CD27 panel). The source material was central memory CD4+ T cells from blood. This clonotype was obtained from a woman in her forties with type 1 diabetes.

The CDR3 here is CASSYNRDFRNYEQYF. As DNA, the CDR3 is TGTGCCAGCAGTTACAACCGGGACTTTAGGAACTACGAGCAGTACTTC. This sequence joins TRBV6-5 and TRBJ2-7, with D perhaps matching TRBD2 (6 bases). In germline, CDR1 is MNHEY, CDR2 SVGAGI. CDR3 length: 16 residues. Trimming took off 2 bases at V and 3 bases at J, with 17 bases between the two ends.